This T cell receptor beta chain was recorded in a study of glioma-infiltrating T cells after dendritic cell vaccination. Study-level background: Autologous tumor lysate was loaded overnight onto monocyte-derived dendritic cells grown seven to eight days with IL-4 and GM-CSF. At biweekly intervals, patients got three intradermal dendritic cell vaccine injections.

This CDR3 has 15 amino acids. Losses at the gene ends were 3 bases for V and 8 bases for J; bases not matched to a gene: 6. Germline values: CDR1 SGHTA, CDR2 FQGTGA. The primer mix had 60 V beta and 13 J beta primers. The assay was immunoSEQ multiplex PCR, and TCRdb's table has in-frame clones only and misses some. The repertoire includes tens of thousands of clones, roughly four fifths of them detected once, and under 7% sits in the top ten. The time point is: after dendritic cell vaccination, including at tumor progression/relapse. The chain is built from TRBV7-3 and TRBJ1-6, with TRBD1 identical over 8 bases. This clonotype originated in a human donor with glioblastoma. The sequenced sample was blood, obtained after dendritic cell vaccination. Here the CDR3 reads CASSLNGQGYSPLHF. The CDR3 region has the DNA TGTGCCAGCAGCTTGAATGGACAGGGTTATTCACCCCTCCACTTT. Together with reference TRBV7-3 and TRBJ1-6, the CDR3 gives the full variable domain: GAGVSQTPSNKVTEKGKYVELRCDPISGHTALYWYRQSLGQGPEFLIYFQGTGAADDSGLPNDRFFAVRPEGSVSTLKIQRTERGDSAVYLCASSLNGQGYSPLHFGNGTRLTVT.